One and the same sample provided the 15 T cell receptor beta chains below, sequenced in a study of blood T cells in healthy people across ages. The use of a sample-barcoded 5' primer and a J-beta primer mix characterized a second PCR of about 7 to 12 cycles. MiXCR was run by TCRdb on the 5' RACE reads, yielding one entry per CDR3 protein. The sample has more than 1,400,000 distinct CDR3 sequences; around 39% are singletons. What was sequenced was blood. The source of these receptors is a woman in her late teens or twenties in good health.

J is TRBJ2-6 and V is TRBV28; no clear D. Per the germline V gene, CDR1 is MDHEN and CDR2 is SYDVKM. This CDR3 has 15 amino acids. V lost 1 base and J lost 0, with 4 bases in between. The CDR3 region is CASSLFTSGANVLTF. CDR3 DNA: TGTGCCAGCAGTTTATTTACCTCTGGGGCCAACGTCCTGACTTTC.

This chain uses TRBV5-1 with TRBJ1-4; 7 bases are shared with TRBD1. Trimming at V came to 4 bases and at J to 3 bases, leaving 9 bases not matched to a gene. This CDR3 is 16 amino acids long. In germline, CDR1 is SGHRS, CDR2 YFSETQ. The CDR3, as DNA: TGCGCCAGCAGCGGTTCCCGGGACAGATCTAATGAAAAACTGTTTTTT. Amino acid sequence: CASSGSRDRSNEKLFF.

This clonotype occurred a few times. The V and J genes are TRBV5-1 and TRBJ2-5; D gene unclear. The J call may not be correct, given that the DNA end is closer to TRBJ2-7. The CDR3 runs to 14 residues. Germline V lookup: CDR1 SGHRS, CDR2 YFSETQ. CDR3 sequence: CASSLDEYRYEQYF. Here the CDR3 DNA reads TGCGCCAGCAGCTTGGACGAGTACCGCTACGAGCAGTACTTC.

This sequence joins TRBV5-1 and TRBJ2-5, with 15 bases that match TRBD2. The CDR3 sequence is 19 residues long. With 7 bases clipped from V and 5 bases from J, the junction kept 18 bases outside the gene matches. CDR1 and CDR2 from the germline V gene are SGHRS and YFSETQ. The CDR3 reads CASSGTAGLAGGPGETQYF. CDR3 bases: TGCGCCAGCTCCGGAACCGCCGGACTAGCGGGAGGGCCGGGGGAGACCCAGTACTTC.

The genes are TRBV5-4 and TRBJ1-3, with D perhaps TRBD1 (6 bases). The CDR3 consists of 17 residues. CDR1 and CDR2 from the germline V gene are SGHNT and YYREEE (reference sequence). Trimming left V 1 base short and J 0 bases short, with 14 bases between. The CDR3 region is CASSLRTDHLSGNTIYF. The DNA of the CDR3 is TGTGCCAGCAGCTTGAGGACAGACCACCTCTCTGGAAACACCATATATTTT.

This clonotype has a handful of counts. This chain uses TRBV29-1 with TRBJ1-2; the D is unclear. The CDR3 extends over 12 amino acids. Between the trimmed V and J ends, which lost 6 bases and 4 bases, there was a span of 12 bases. Per the germline V gene, CDR1 is SQVTM and CDR2 is ANQGSEA. The CDR3 DNA follows: TGCAGCGTGCCCCGACAACCCTATGGCTACACCTTC. Amino acid sequence: CSVPRQPYGYTF.

This rearrangement joins TRBV7-3 to TRBJ2-2, with no clear D. Trimming shortened V by 2 bases and J by 6 bases, and 7 bases separated the two germline ends. In germline, CDR1 is SGHTA, CDR2 FQGTGA. This CDR3 has 13 amino acids. CDR3 region: CASSLDTSGELFF. The CDR3 DNA follows: TGTGCCAGCAGCTTAGACACGTCCGGGGAGCTGTTTTTT.

Of note for this clonotype: With a much larger clone just one base away, this may be a read error. The V gene is TRBV29-1, the J gene TRBJ2-7; D gene ambiguous. CDR1 is SQVTM and CDR2 is ANQGSEA in the germline V gene. The CDR3 consists of 16 residues. The CDR3 nucleotides are TGCGGCGTTGAAGGAGACCCTCTAATTAGCTCCTACGAGCAGTACTTC. This gives the protein CGVEGDPLISSYEQYF.

The chain joins TRBV20-1 to TRBJ1-6; D uncertain. V dropped 0 bases and J dropped 14 bases, with 17 bases sitting between them. This CDR3 is built from 14 residues. CDR1 is DFQATT and CDR2 is SNEGSKA in the germline V gene (reference sequence). As DNA, the CDR3 is TGCAGTGCTAGAGACCAGTCGGCAGGAACTACCCTCCACTTT. This sequence encodes CSARDQSAGTTLHF.

This chain joins TRBV3-1 and TRBJ2-7; D is possibly TRBD1 (5 bases). Germline CDR1 is LGHDT and CDR2 is YNNKEL (reference sequence). Deletions cut 5 bases from V and 5 bases from J, with 10 bases between. This CDR3 is built from 12 residues. The CDR3 region has the DNA TGTGCCAGCAGCTTGACAGAGGACGAGCAGTACTTC. Translating gives CASSLTEDEQYF.

The chain couples TRBV27 to TRBJ2-5, with D perhaps TRBD1 (6 bases). The CDR3 contains 13 residues. Germline CDR1 and CDR2: MNHEY and SMNVEV (reference sequence). The ends were cut back, 6 bases at V and 2 bases at J, with 10 bases in the middle. The CDR3 region is CASRGHQQETQYF. DNA of the CDR3: TGTGCCAGCAGGGGACACCAACAAGAGACCCAGTACTTC.

This clonotype was seen only a few times. This rearrangement joins TRBV29-1 to TRBJ2-3, with D possibly being TRBD1 (6 bases). Germline V gene data show CDR1 as SQVTM and CDR2 as ANQGSEA. Trimming cost V 1 base and J 13 bases, with 9 bases left between them. The CDR3 spans 10 residues. CDR3 bases: TGCAGCGTTGAAGGCCCAGGGGAGTATTTT. Translated, it gives CSVEGPGEYF.

The chain employs TRBV7-9 and TRBJ1-1; 8 bases are shared with TRBD1. In germline, CDR1 is SEHNR, CDR2 FQNEAQ (reference sequence). J was trimmed by 1 base and V by 5 bases; bases with no gene match: 21. This CDR3 spans 20 amino acids. The CDR3 spells CASSVGVFRTTGAGNTEAFF. The CDR3 DNA is TGTGCCAGCAGCGTAGGGGTGTTCCGTACGACAGGGGCCGGGAACACTGAAGCTTTCTTT.

This clonotype was observed a single time. The chain links TRBV5-1 to TRBJ2-3, with TRBD2 identical over 10 bases. CDR3 length equals 17 residues. Unmatched junction bases numbered 12, after V lost 3 bases and J lost 5 bases. Germline-derived CDR1 and CDR2 are SGHRS and YFSETQ. The CDR3 nucleotides are TGCGCCAGCAGCTGGGGTATCCTAGCGGGGGAAGGAGATACGCAGTATTTT. This encodes CASSWGILAGEGDTQYF.

This chain uses TRBV2 with TRBJ2-5; D may be TRBD1 or TRBD2 (5 bases each). The DNA end is more similar to TRBJ2-7, so the J call may be wrong. This CDR3 comprises 13 residues. Germline V gene data show CDR1 as SNHLY and CDR2 as FYNNEI. CDR3 sequence reads: CASTRDLLYEQYF. The DNA for the CDR3 is TGTGCCAGTACCCGGGACCTCCTCTACGAGCAGTACTTC.